The T cell receptor (beta chain) under discussion was sequenced for a study of CD8+ T cells in alopecia areata. cDNA reverse transcribed from extracted RNA served as the sequencing template. The data were produced by immunoSEQ multiplex PCR, yet TCRdb's version contains in-frame clones alone and is incomplete. The sample carries fewer than 150,000 clones, under 40% recorded once. In the case of this clone: The antigen is undetermined.

Points from the study as a whole: Lesional scalp, notably in alopecia totalis/universalis, had clonality above that of normal scalp.

The sample comprised CD4+ T cells sorted from blood. The clonotype comes from a human donor with alopecia areata.

The CDR3 DNA is TGTGCCAGCAGCCTCGGGACGGTCGCGGACTCTGGGGCCAACGTCCTGACTTTC. Encoded protein: CASSLGTVADSGANVLTF. The chain employs TRBV7-9 and TRBJ2-6, with D possibly being TRBD1 or TRBD2 (5 bases each). The CDR3 consists of 18 residues. V gave up 5 bases and J gave up 0 bases, with 17 bases separating them. Germline V gene sequence: CDR1 SEHNR, CDR2 FQNEAQ (reference sequence). Drawing the rest from reference TRBV7-9 and TRBJ2-6, the complete variable domain is DTGVSQNPRHKITKRGQNVTFRCDPISEHNRLYWYRQTLGQGPEFLTYFQNEAQLEKSRLLSDRFSAERPKGSFSTLEIQRTEQGDSAMYLCASSLGTVADSGANVLTFGAGSRLTVL.